This TCR beta chain was sequenced in a study of blood T cell repertoires in COVID-19. Overall study: Material from acute and convalescent COVID-19 was sourced from the United States, Italy and Spain. Sample material is recorded as cDNA or gDNA derived from T cells, B-cell-depleted T cells, or PBMCs.

Per the authors' pipeline: Amplified reference gene primers provided the basis for estimating nucleated cell counts. Some clones are missing from TCRdb's copy, which holds only in-frame ones; the method was immunoSEQ multiplex PCR. That table furnishes V, J and clone size, whereas the DNA furnished D and trimming. Of roughly 130,000 clones listed, around 85% are singletons. V lost 0 bases and J 4 bases, leaving 15 bases between the germline ends. CDR3 length equals 16 residues. Germline V lookup: CDR1 SGHDN, CDR2 FVKESK. The receptor's source is a woman aged 45-65 years with acute or convalescent COVID-19. Sequencing was performed on peripheral blood. The rearrangement links TRBV14 to TRBJ1-2; TRBD1 might be the D (6 bases). CDR3 in amino acids: CASSQDLYRAPYGYTF. The CDR3, as DNA: TGTGCCAGCAGCCAAGATCTCTACAGGGCTCCCTATGGCTACACCTTC.